This T cell receptor beta chain was captured in a study of OX40 agonist ivuxolimab in advanced cancers. Study summary: Prior anti-PD-1, anti-PD-L1 or anti-CTLA-4 therapy did not bar entry, and roughly 40% had some. Three partial responders included one hepatocellular carcinoma patient and two cutaneous melanoma patients.

Germline loops: CDR1 LNHNV, CDR2 YYDKDF (reference sequence). Trimming removed 8 bases at V and 0 bases at J, with 15 bases between. The CDR3 contains 15 residues. The protocol was immunoSEQ multiplex PCR, while the TCRdb copy is restricted to in-frame clones and leaves out a portion. The table lists 65,000 to 85,000 clones, 80% to 95% of them singletons. The receptor comes from an adult with an advanced solid tumor such as melanoma, head and neck, liver or kidney cancer. This chain connects TRBV15 to TRBJ2-3; D may be TRBD1 (7 bases). The sample here was CD4+ or CD8+ T cells sorted from blood, taken in a trial of the OX40 agonist ivuxolimab. The CDR3 protein is CATVEGDSSTDTQYF. CDR3 DNA: TGTGCCACCGTGGAGGGGGACAGTAGCACAGATACGCAGTATTTT.